The entry below describes one T cell receptor beta chain. Its target is not known. The sample comes from a study of TIL therapy for anti-PD-1-resistant metastatic lung cancer. The overall study: A handful of tumors were EGFR-mutant and two were ALK-rearranged. Study-wide findings and caveats: Infused TIL clonotypes partially replaced the baseline blood repertoire, then decayed over months.

Time point meaning: pre-treatment sample, taken before nivolumab and TIL therapy. The libraries were made with immunoSEQ v3. Libraries were sequenced to about 2 million read pairs (survey) or roughly 5-6 million (deep). TCRdb's table, derived via immunoSEQ multiplex PCR, lists solely in-frame clones and lacks some. The sample carries over 15,000 clones, 60% to 80% recorded once. CDR3 size: 14 residues. CDR1 is GTSNPN and CDR2 is SVGIG in the germline V gene (reference sequence). The ends were cut back, 3 bases at V and 5 bases at J, with 16 bases in the middle. Sequenced material: blood, taken at baseline. J is TRBJ1-2 and V is TRBV30; D possibly corresponds to TRBD1 (5 bases). This clonotype was obtained from a person between 30 and 80 years old with non-small cell lung cancer. CDR3 in DNA: TGTGCCTGGAGCCAAGGTTGGGACGATTATGGCTACACCTTC. It encodes CAWSQGWDDYGYTF. The complete variable domain, with remaining parts taken from reference TRBV30 and TRBJ1-2, reads SQTIHQWPATLVQPVGSPLSLECTVEGTSNPNLYWYRQAAGRGLQLLFYSVGIGQISSEVPQNLSASRPQDRQFILSSKKLLLSDSGFYLCAWSQGWDDYGYTFGSGTRLTVV.